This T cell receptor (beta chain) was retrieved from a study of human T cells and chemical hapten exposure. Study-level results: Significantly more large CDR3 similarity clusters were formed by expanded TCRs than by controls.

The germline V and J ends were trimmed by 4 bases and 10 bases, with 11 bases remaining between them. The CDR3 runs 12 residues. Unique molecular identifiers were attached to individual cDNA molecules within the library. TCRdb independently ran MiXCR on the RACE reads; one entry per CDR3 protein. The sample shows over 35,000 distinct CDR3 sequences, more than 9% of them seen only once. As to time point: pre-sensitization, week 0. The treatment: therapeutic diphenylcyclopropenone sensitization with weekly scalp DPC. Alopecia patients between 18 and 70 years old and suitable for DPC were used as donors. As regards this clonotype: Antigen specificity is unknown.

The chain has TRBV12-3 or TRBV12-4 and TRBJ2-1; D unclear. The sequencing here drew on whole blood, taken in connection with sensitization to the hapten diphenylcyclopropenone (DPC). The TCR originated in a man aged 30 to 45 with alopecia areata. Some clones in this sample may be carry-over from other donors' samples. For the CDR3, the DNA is TGTGCCAGCAGTTCCTCGCCCTGGGAGCAGTTCTTC. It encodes CASSSSPWEQFF.